This T cell receptor beta chain was documented in a study of blood T cell repertoires in COVID-19. Study-wide background: The origin of the acute and convalescent COVID-19 samples was the United States, Italy and Spain.

A single count supports this clone. The method was immunoSEQ multiplex PCR; TCRdb's version includes in-frame clones alone and lacks a portion of them. The repertoire holds about 160,000 clones, roughly 81% seen once, with less than 6.5% in the top ten. Losses at the gene ends were 5 bases for V and 6 bases for J; bases not matched to a gene: 7. This CDR3 is built from 15 residues. Germline-derived CDR1 and CDR2 are LNHDA and SQIVND (reference sequence). The chain couples TRBV19 to TRBJ1-5; 10 bases map to TRBD1. Sequenced input: peripheral blood. This clonotype originated in a woman aged 45-65 years with COVID-19, enrolled during active disease. CDR3 DNA: TGTGCCAGTAGTCCGACCGGGACAGGGGCTCAGCCCCAGCATTTT. Translation gives CASSPTGTGAQPQHF.